The 7 T cell receptor beta chains in this list originate from one sample, sequenced in a study of shared clonotypes between healthy human individuals (TCRdb year 2020). Library construction relied on the immunoSEQ multiplex PCR assay. TCRdb obtained this table from immuneACCESS and retained in-frame rearrangements with V and J assigned. These tables miss some clones; where compared with another copy, unresolved V genes account for less than half of the shortfall, and the remainder is unexplained. For this sample the table gives some 1 million clones, of which about 70% were detected only once. In total, the top ten clones hold around 1.4% of the sample. Sequenced: memory CD4+ T cells sorted from blood. This specimen's cell subset or site label, per the study, means: CD45RA-negative fraction. These receptor sequences come from a man aged 18 to 30 in good health.

In its sample, this clone was seen a few times. V and J are TRBV4-3 and TRBJ2-3; unclear D gene. The CDR3 consists of 16 residues. CDR1 and CDR2 from the germline V gene are LGHNA and YSLEER. The V end was cut by 0 bases, the J end by 1 base, with 11 bases between. The CDR3 region is CASSQETAPGTDTQYF. Here the CDR3 DNA reads TGCGCCAGCAGCCAAGAAACAGCCCCAGGCACAGATACGCAGTATTTT.

This clone was counted many times. The chain uses TRBV9 and TRBJ1-1; the D is unclear. Germline CDR1 is SGDLS and CDR2 is YYNGEE. The CDR3 has 13 residues. V dropped 5 bases and J dropped 3 bases, with 11 bases sitting between them. CDR3 in DNA: TGTGCCAGCAGGCCGGTCGCCCACACTGAAGCTTTCTTT. Translation: CASRPVAHTEAFF.

This clone was counted between two and nine times. This chain links TRBV7-2 with TRBJ2-5; D unclear. This CDR3 is built from 14 residues. V shed 2 bases and J shed 5 bases, with 12 bases lying between them. Germline CDR1 is SGHTA and CDR2 is FQGNSA. The CDR3 nucleotides are TGTGCCAGCAGCTTACTAATTCAAACGGAGACCCAGTACTTC. Translating it yields CASSLLIQTETQYF.

A word on this clone: It may be a read error: a sequence one base away is much more abundant. The chain is built from TRBV7-2 and TRBJ2-5; D uncertain. This CDR3 is 11 amino acids long. CDR1 and CDR2 (germline): SGHTA, FQGNSA. Trimming left V 5 bases short and J 0 bases short, with 1 base between. The CDR3 is CASSHQETQYF. DNA of the CDR3: TGTGCCAGCAGCCACCAAGAGACCCAGTACTTC.

The chain uses TRBV6-4 and TRBJ2-7; D unresolved. Trimming pared 6 bases from V and 2 bases from J, leaving 11 bases between. The germline V gene encodes CDR1 MRHNA and CDR2 SNTAGT. The CDR3 has 13 residues. DNA for the CDR3: TGTGCCAGCAGCCCGGACCGTGCCTACGAGCAGTACTTC. It codes for CASSPDRAYEQYF.

This clone has more than one count but fewer than ten. This chain's CDR3 is CASKSLGDPGNEKLFF. CDR3 in DNA: TGTGCCAGCAAGTCTCTAGGCGATCCCGGTAATGAAAAACTGTTTTTT. J is TRBJ1-4 and V is TRBV27; no firm D call. The CDR3 is made up of 16 amino acids. CDR1 is MNHEY and CDR2 is SMNVEV in the germline V gene (reference sequence). Trimming shortened V by 7 bases and J by 4 bases, and 19 bases separated the two germline ends. The whole variable domain, remainder taken from reference TRBV27 and TRBJ1-4, is EAQVTQNPRYLITVTGKKLTVTCSQNMNHEYMSWYRQDPGLGLRQIYYSMNVEVTDKGDVPEGYKVSRKEKRNFPLILESPSPNQTSLYFCASKSLGDPGNEKLFFGSGTQLSVL.

In DNA, the CDR3 is TGCGCCAGCAGTGCTGGTGGGGAGCTGTTTTTT. Translating it yields CASSAGGELFF. The V call is TRBV10-1, the J call TRBJ2-2; no reliable D call. The germline V and J ends were trimmed by 4 bases and 8 bases, with 5 bases remaining between them. The germline CDR1 and CDR2 sequences are WNHNN and SYGVQD (reference sequence). CDR3 length: 11 residues.